The 3 T cell receptor beta chains reported below all come from one sample, sequenced in a study of cytomegalovirus exposure and HLA in healthy donors (TCRdb year 2017). Receptors were amplified or captured by the immunoSEQ multiplex PCR assay. Not all clones reach the TCRdb copy of this immuneACCESS table, which keeps in-frame sequences only. Checked studies attribute under half of the gap to unresolved V genes and leave the rest unexplained. The sample profile shows under 300,000 clones; around 87% of them were found once. The top ten clonotypes cover under 0.45% of the sample. The sequenced material came from PBMCs. These receptor sequences come from a young woman in good health and CMV-seronegative.

The gene calls are TRBV6-1 and TRBJ1-2; TRBD1 is a possible D gene (5 bases). This CDR3 region has 13 residues. The V end was cut by 0 bases, the J end by 8 bases, with 10 bases between. Germline V gene data show CDR1 as MNHNS and CDR2 as SASEGT. Written as DNA, the CDR3 is TGTGCCAGCAGTGAAGCACCAGGGTTCGGCTACACCTTC. The encoded protein is CASSEAPGFGYTF.

The chain recombines TRBV5-5 with TRBJ2-1; TRBD2 aligns across 12 bases. This CDR3 is built from 16 residues. The J segment lost 3 bases and the V segment lost 5 bases, leaving 6 bases of the junction unmatched. Germline CDR1 is SGHKS and CDR2 is YYEKEE (reference sequence). The CDR3 loop reads CASRQTSGGNYNEQFF. CDR3 DNA sequence: TGTGCCAGCAGACAAACTAGCGGGGGGAACTACAATGAGCAGTTCTTC.

This rearrangement joins TRBV7-3 to TRBJ2-7; D possibly corresponds to TRBD2 (5 bases). From germline, CDR1 is SGHTA and CDR2 FQGTGA. The CDR3 consists of 19 residues. The V end lost 1 base, the J end lost 1 base, and 23 bases lay between the germline ends. CDR3: CASSLRGNPPGFESYEQYF. The DNA for the CDR3 is TGTGCCAGCAGCTTAAGAGGGAACCCCCCGGGATTCGAATCCTACGAGCAGTACTTC.